The 27 T cell receptor beta chains given below trace back to one sample, sequenced in a study of identical twins. A single record per CDR3 protein comes from TCRdb applying MiXCR to the 5' RACE reads. The table includes 570,000 or so distinct CDR3 sequences, nearly 10% detected once. The same sample was also used in a study of yellow fever vaccine responses in identical twins.

Specimen: PBMCs. The receptors originated from a woman aged 18-29 years in good health.

In its sample, this clonotype was seen many times. The chain joins TRBV29-1 to TRBJ2-1; unclear D gene. The CDR3 runs 14 residues. Germline-derived CDR1 and CDR2 are SQVTM and ANQGSEA. Trimming left V 7 bases short and J 4 bases short, with 17 bases between. The CDR3 nucleotides are TGCAGCGGATCACAAGCAGCAAGTTACAATGAGCAGTTCTTC. It is translated as CSGSQAASYNEQFF.

This clonotype was detected only a few times. The chain employs TRBV4-1 and TRBJ2-3; TRBD2 matches at 9 bases. The CDR3 runs 18 residues. Losses at the gene ends were 2 bases for V and 3 bases for J; bases not matched to a gene: 12. Looked up from germline, CDR1 is MGHRA and CDR2 is YSYEKL. This CDR3 reads CASSQTGEIAGATDTQYF. The CDR3 bases are TGCGCCAGCAGCCAAACAGGGGAAATAGCGGGAGCTACAGATACGCAGTATTTT.

Only a few counts were recorded for this clonotype. The J gene is TRBJ2-1, the V gene TRBV27, with 7 bases aligning to TRBD1. V dropped 5 bases and J dropped 9; count of bases not matched to a gene: 10. CDR3 length equals 14 residues. Germline CDR1 reads MNHEY; CDR2 reads SMNVEV (reference sequence). This chain's CDR3 is CASSPVGQSLEQFF. The CDR3 DNA is TGTGCCAGCAGTCCAGTGGGACAGTCCCTTGAGCAGTTCTTC.

The chain employs TRBV7-8 and TRBJ2-5; D is uncertain. Trimming took off 5 bases at V and 3 bases at J, with 13 bases between the two ends. Germline V gene lookup returns CDR1 SGHVS and CDR2 FQNEAQ. The CDR3 runs to 14 residues. DNA of the CDR3: TGTGCCAGCAGCCAAACCCCCGATAAAGAGACCCAGTACTTC. Residues: CASSQTPDKETQYF. The complete variable domain, with remaining parts taken from reference TRBV7-8 and TRBJ2-5, reads GAGVSQSPRYKVAKRGQDVALRCDPISGHVSLFWYQQALGQGPEFLTYFQNEAQLDKSGLPSDRFFAERPEGSVSTLKIQRTQQEDSAVYLCASSQTPDKETQYFGPGTRLLVL.

Only a few counts were recorded for this clonotype. V gene TRBV7-2 combines with J gene TRBJ1-2; a weak D match, TRBD1 (5 bases). This CDR3 is built from 17 residues. V gave up 5 bases and J gave up 3 bases, with 22 bases separating them. Germline-derived CDR1 and CDR2 are SGHTA and FQGNSA. In nucleotides, the CDR3 is TGTGCCAGCAGCAGGAACCCGGGACGGCTGGGAGACTATGGCTACACCTTC. Translation: CASSRNPGRLGDYGYTF.

This clonotype has ten or more counts. The rearrangement uses TRBV29-1 and TRBJ1-1; D ambiguous. V gave up 2 bases and J gave up 4 bases, with 14 bases separating them. Germline-derived CDR1 and CDR2 are SQVTM and ANQGSEA. The CDR3 runs to 14 residues. CDR3 amino acids: CSVEKTALGTEAFF. CDR3 nucleotides: TGCAGCGTTGAAAAGACCGCCCTGGGCACTGAAGCTTTCTTT.

This clonotype was seen ten or more times. V and J are TRBV27 and TRBJ1-4; 12 bases align to TRBD1. CDR1 is MNHEY, CDR2 SMNVEV, per germline (reference sequence). This CDR3 comprises 16 residues. Trimming at V came to 8 bases and at J to 8 bases, leaving 12 bases not matched to a gene. CDR3 sequence (DNA): TGTGCCAGCCAACTCCGGGACAGGGGGCATCCGGAAAAACTGTTTTTT. It is translated as CASQLRDRGHPEKLFF.

This clonotype was seen at least ten times. The chain links TRBV6-5 to TRBJ2-7; perhaps TRBD1 as D (6 bases). The ends were cut back, 5 bases at V and 6 bases at J, with 11 bases in the middle. CDR3 length: 12 residues. CDR1 and CDR2 from the germline V gene are MNHEY and SVGAGI. The CDR3 bases are TGTGCCAGCAGTAACAGGGCAGGCGAGCAGTACTTC. Its translation is CASSNRAGEQYF.

This clonotype was observed a handful of times. The chain joins TRBV28 to TRBJ2-3, with 13 nucleotides matching TRBD2. J lost 2 bases, V lost 4 bases, and 9 bases had no gene match. CDR1 and CDR2 from the germline V gene are MDHEN and SYDVKM. This CDR3 is built from 18 residues. The CDR3 reads CASSSPGTSGTLTDTQYF. CDR3 in DNA: TGTGCCAGCAGTTCGCCCGGGACTAGCGGGACCCTCACAGATACGCAGTATTTT.

This chain connects TRBV3-1 to TRBJ1-2; D not certain. CDR1 is LGHDT, CDR2 YNNKEL, per germline (reference sequence). The CDR3 is made up of 11 amino acids. Trimming removed 0 bases at V and 14 bases at J, with 10 bases between. CDR3: CASSQELSKTF. Here the CDR3 DNA reads TGTGCCAGCAGCCAAGAGCTCTCGAAGACCTTC.

This clonotype was counted between two and nine times. The V call is TRBV3-1, the J call TRBJ1-6; D gene ambiguous. The germline gives CDR1 LGHDT, CDR2 YNNKEL (reference sequence). V dropped 1 base and J dropped 9 bases, with 10 bases sitting between them. The CDR3 is 14 residues long. CDR3 residues: CASSQANLGSPLHF. The CDR3 coding sequence is TGTGCCAGCAGCCAAGCTAATTTGGGTTCACCCCTCCACTTT.

The chain uses TRBV27 and TRBJ2-7; the D is unclear. Trimming removed 3 bases from V and 1 base from J, with 10 bases in between. The CDR3 runs 14 residues. Germline V CDR1 and CDR2: MNHEY, SMNVEV (reference sequence). The CDR3 sequence is CASSLFYPSYEQYF. DNA for the CDR3: TGTGCCAGCAGTTTGTTTTATCCATCCTACGAGCAGTACTTC.

In its sample, this clonotype was seen many times. The chain uses TRBV6-2 or TRBV6-3 and TRBJ2-7, with a tentative D call TRBD2 (6 bases). CDR1 MNHEY and CDR2 SVGEGT come from the germline V gene. The ends were cut back, 2 bases at V and 2 bases at J, with 16 bases in the middle. The CDR3 consists of 16 residues. This chain's CDR3 is CASSYLSSVAAYEQYF. Here the CDR3 DNA reads TGTGCCAGCAGTTACCTTAGCAGCGTAGCGGCCTACGAGCAGTACTTC.

This clonotype showed up many times. The chain recombines TRBV27 with TRBJ2-3; 8 bases map to TRBD1. This CDR3 spans 16 amino acids. Germline V gene lookup returns CDR1 MNHEY and CDR2 SMNVEV (reference sequence). J lost 0 bases, V lost 4 bases, and 6 bases had no gene match. CDR3 coding DNA: TGTGCCAGCAGTTCCATATGGACAGGGAGCACAGATACGCAGTATTTT. Its translation: CASSSIWTGSTDTQYF.

The chain links TRBV29-1 to TRBJ2-3; 7 nucleotides line up with TRBD1. J gave up 2 bases and V 2 bases, and 1 base lay outside the gene matches. The CDR3 is 13 residues long. From germline, CDR1 is SQVTM and CDR2 ANQGSEA. As DNA, the CDR3 is TGCAGCGTTGAAAGGGGGCTCACAGATACGCAGTATTTT. It specifies CSVERGLTDTQYF.

V usage is TRBV20-1 and J usage is TRBJ2-1; 11 nucleotides match TRBD1. The V and J ends lost 5 bases and 10 bases, in that order; junction bases with no gene match: 4. Germline lookup yields CDR1 DFQATT and CDR2 SNEGSKA (reference sequence). This CDR3 region has 12 residues. This CDR3 is CSAGQGAMEQFF. CDR3 nucleotide sequence: TGCAGTGCTGGACAGGGGGCCATGGAGCAGTTCTTC.

This clonotype was recorded at least ten times. The rearrangement links TRBV7-2 to TRBJ2-5; D gene uncertain. Germline CDR1 reads SGHTA; CDR2 reads FQGNSA. The V gene lost 3 bases and the J gene lost 9 bases, with 11 bases spanning the gap. CDR3 length equals 12 residues. The CDR3 protein is CASSLGIDPQYF. The DNA of the CDR3 is TGTGCCAGCAGCTTGGGGATTGACCCCCAGTACTTC.

The table lists this clonotype with many counts. This sequence joins TRBV29-1 and TRBJ2-2, with D possibly being TRBD1 (6 bases). This CDR3 has 12 amino acids. Trimming removed 7 bases at V and 4 bases at J, with 10 bases between. Germline values: CDR1 SQVTM, CDR2 ANQGSEA. The CDR3 loop is CSAQQGTGELFF. The CDR3 DNA reads TGCAGCGCACAACAGGGCACCGGGGAGCTGTTTTTT.

This clonotype has more than one count but fewer than ten. The V call is TRBV4-3, the J call TRBJ2-3, with D uncertain. V lost 0 bases, J lost 8 bases, and 9 bases lay in between. CDR1 is LGHNA, CDR2 YSLEER, per germline. The CDR3 has 13 amino acids. The CDR3 sequence: CASSQDPTVTQYF. The CDR3 DNA sequence: TGCGCCAGCAGCCAAGATCCCACGGTTACGCAGTATTTT.

This clonotype was detected many times. The chain couples TRBV10-3 to TRBJ2-5, with D tentatively TRBD1 or TRBD2 (7 bases each). Per germline, CDR1 ENHRY and CDR2 SYGVKD. Trimming removed 5 bases at V and 5 bases at J, with 18 bases between. This CDR3 comprises 15 residues. DNA of the CDR3: TGTGCCATCAGTATCAACCCAGGGGGGGTGGAGACCCAGTACTTC. Its translation: CAISINPGGVETQYF.

The chain joins TRBV3-1 to TRBJ2-4; D remains unclear. V was pared by 6 bases and J by 0 bases, with 15 bases between. The germline V gene encodes CDR1 LGHDT and CDR2 YNNKEL (reference sequence). The CDR3 is made up of 16 amino acids. This CDR3 is CASRTDSRLAKNIQYF. In nucleotides, the CDR3 is TGTGCCAGCAGGACCGATTCGAGGTTAGCCAAAAACATTCAGTACTTC.

Only a few counts were recorded for this clonotype. The chain uses TRBV4-3 and TRBJ2-1, with 7 nucleotides matching TRBD2. This CDR3 is 20 amino acids long. Germline assignment: CDR1 LGHNA and CDR2 YSLEER. The ends lost 0 bases at V and 7 bases at J; junction bases unmatched: 21. CDR3 loop: CASSQEPILLAANIQNEQFF. DNA for the CDR3: TGCGCCAGCAGCCAAGAGCCCATATTGCTAGCGGCCAACATCCAAAATGAGCAGTTCTTC.

The chain is built from TRBV30 and TRBJ2-3; D call uncertain. Germline V gene lookup returns CDR1 GTSNPN and CDR2 SVGIG (reference sequence). This CDR3 region has 14 residues. Trimming stripped 4 bases from V and 1 base from J, with 12 bases between. This CDR3 reads CAWTVPAGTDTQYF. The DNA for the CDR3 is TGTGCCTGGACAGTACCGGCAGGCACAGATACGCAGTATTTT.

This clonotype was observed a handful of times. The rearrangement uses TRBV7-3 and TRBJ2-1; no firm D call. From germline, CDR1 is SGHTA and CDR2 FQGTGA. V was shortened by 5 bases and J by 9 bases, with 14 bases between the two germline ends. CDR3 length equals 13 residues. CDR3: CASSPWALGEQFF. For the CDR3, the DNA is TGTGCCAGCAGCCCATGGGCCCTGGGTGAGCAGTTCTTC.

This sequence joins TRBV6-5 and TRBJ2-7, with unresolved D. The germline V gene encodes CDR1 MNHEY and CDR2 SVGAGI. Trimming shortened V by 4 bases and J by 2 bases, and 15 bases separated the two germline ends. This CDR3 is 15 amino acids long. CDR3 sequence reads: CASSSGRITTYEQYF. For the CDR3, the DNA is TGTGCCAGCAGTTCCGGACGGATCACGACCTACGAGCAGTACTTC.

The rearrangement uses TRBV12-5 and TRBJ2-1, with D perhaps matching TRBD2 (6 bases). The CDR3 runs 16 residues. Germline V gene lookup returns CDR1 LGHNT and CDR2 FRNRAP. With 1 base removed from V and 5 bases from J, the gap between germline ends came to 15 bases. The CDR3: CASGLGVGSGDNEQFF. The CDR3 nucleotides are TGTGCTAGTGGTTTGGGGGTCGGGAGCGGTGACAATGAGCAGTTCTTC.

This clonotype was found many times. This chain connects TRBV9 to TRBJ2-3, with no clear D. CDR3 size: 14 residues. CDR1 is SGDLS and CDR2 is YYNGEE in the germline V gene. The V end lost 3 bases, the J end lost 2 bases, and 10 bases lay between the germline ends. Written as DNA, the CDR3 is TGTGCCAGCAGCGCCTATGCCAACACAGATACGCAGTATTTT. This encodes CASSAYANTDTQYF.